Sequencing of this T cell receptor (beta chain) was carried out in a study of synovial regulatory T cells in juvenile arthritis. Overall study results and limits: iaTreg TCR repertoires were largely private across patients and partially overlapped synovial Teff and blood CPL. Synovial Tregs shared more CDR3 sequences with iaTregs than other blood Tregs. TCR diversity was lower in inflammation-associated blood Treg cells than in other blood Treg cells.

With respect to this clone: Its antigen is as yet unknown.

The CDR3 loop spans 12 amino acids. DNA is not recorded here. Germline CDR1 is MNHNY and CDR2 is SVGAGI (reference sequence). Patients had median age about 12 years, range 2.4-22.9. Clones were sequenced by immunoSEQ multiplex PCR, and TCRdb holds only the in-frame ones, with some missing. The repertoire table contains 7,500 to 10,000 clones. This receptor was identified in a donor aged 2-30 years with juvenile idiopathic arthritis. The sample was Treg cells from blood. Subset: remaining (HLA-DR-negative) circulating blood Treg cells. V is TRBV6-6 and J is TRBJ2-7; without DNA, the TCRdb call of TRBD1 cannot be checked. CDR3 sequence reads: CASRWTGREQYF.